Sequencing of this TCR beta chain was carried out in a study of shared clonotypes between healthy human individuals. Whole-study context: With ages of 18 to 49, the donors were a couple of women and a few men. Broader study findings: Unshared clonotypes carried lower generation probabilities than those common to all four donors.

Deep-level assay runs were performed. Sequencing used immunoSEQ multiplex PCR; TCRdb keeps in-frame clones, though not all of them. The repertoire includes hundreds of thousands of clones, approximately 74% of them detected once, and over 1.5% sits in the top ten. CDR3 length: 16 residues. From germline, CDR1 is SGHAT and CDR2 FQNNGV. V gave up 5 bases and J gave up 0 bases; unmatched junction bases: 4. This clone has more than one count but fewer than ten. The antigen is undetermined. Sequencing was performed on memory CD4+ T cells sorted from blood. The subset was: CD45RA-negative fraction. This clonotype originated in a young woman in good health. The rearrangement uses TRBV11-2 and TRBJ2-2, with 9 positions matching TRBD2. CDR3 amino acids: CASSQRLAANTGELFF. As DNA, the CDR3 is TGTGCCAGCAGCCAACGACTAGCGGCGAACACCGGGGAGCTGTTTTTT.